Detailed here is one TCR beta chain. Its antigen is still unknown. This entry comes from a study of cytomegalovirus exposure and HLA in healthy donors. On the study more broadly: A data release that came early held roughly 80 million unique TCRs from HLA-typed donors.

The study ran its PCR with 60 Vbeta and 13 Jbeta primers. Produced via immunoSEQ multiplex PCR; TCRdb's table is partial and in-frame only. The table has some 130,000 clones, 65% to 85% seen once; the top ten hold approximately 1.6%. J lost 8 bases, V lost 0 bases, and 18 bases had no gene match. This CDR3 is built from 19 residues. CDR1 and CDR2 (germline): MGHRA, YSYEKL. Study conclusions and caveats: In vitro data verified three CMV-associated chains as specific for CMV antigens. Later genetic work tied a missense DCLRE1C variant to beta-chain V and J trimming.

This rearrangement joins TRBV4-1 to TRBJ2-1; 8 nucleotides line up with TRBD2. Sequenced sample: PBMCs. The receptor was derived from a woman under 30 in good health and CMV-seronegative. The CDR3 coding sequence is TGCGCCAGCAGCCAAGATGAGGCGGGACTAGTGTTACTCCTGGATGAGCAGTTCTTC. It yields the protein CASSQDEAGLVLLLDEQFF.